This TCR beta chain was recorded in a study of blood T cell repertoires in COVID-19 (dated by TCRdb to 2020 to 2021). Concerning the study at large: The collaborator samples originated in the United States, Italy and Spain and spanned the acute and convalescent phases of COVID-19. The prospective study material was composed of cDNA or gDNA derived from T cells, B-cell-depleted T cells, or PBMCs. Deeply sampled blood TCRbeta repertoires from subjects exposed to, actively infected with, or recovered from COVID-19 were included in the dataset. The repertoires were released in a freely available public database meant as a resource for research on the immune response to SARS-CoV-2. The samples were drawn from the first 160 participants of the ongoing ImmuneRACE study and from under 1,500 subjects provided by 6 global collaborators. The sample metadata nearly always contained a de-identified subject ID, COVID-19 status, age in years and sex. Where available, HLA class I and class II types were obtained from metadata supplied by the sample provider rather than from assay-based typing. The investigation overall reported the following: How much clinical and demographic metadata was included differed by source and by participant, and the metadata was provided uncurated.

According to the germline V gene (reference sequence), CDR1 reads LNHDA and CDR2 reads SQIVND. Trimming takes 5 bases from V and 6 bases from J, and the germline ends sit 8 bases apart. The CDR3 starts with the cysteine, ends with the phenylalanine, and has 11 residues. Only the CDR3 DNA is retained, 33 bases long and in frame from the first base. The collaborating institutions used their own protocols to collect whole blood in K2EDTA tubes. For TCRbeta analysis, collaborator samples were shipped as frozen whole blood, as isolated PBMCs, or as DNA extracted from either sample type. TCRbeta CDR3 regions were amplified from genomic DNA using the immunoSEQ Assay, a bias-controlled multiplex PCR. The authors' analysis ran thus. The number of nucleated cells in each sample was estimated from the amplification of reference gene primers within the assay. To quantify the absolute abundance of each unique TCRbeta CDR3 rearrangement, sequence reads were collapsed and filtered. Productive Simpson clonality was computed per sample as the square root of Simpson's diversity index over productive rearrangements. TCRdb stores this immuneACCESS table with in-frame sequences only. Part of the clones is absent; in the studies checked, under half of the shortfall reflects unresolved V genes, and no reason is known for the rest. For V, J and clone size, that table is used; D and trimming come from the DNA. This sample comprises approximately 200,000 clones, roughly 76% of them detected only once. The top ten clones comprise roughly 5% of the sample.

This clone was observed a handful of times. The antigen this receptor binds is unknown. Qualities for individual bases were not recorded, and no much larger clone is one base off. Sequenced input: peripheral blood. This clonotype originated in a human donor in a cohort sampled during active COVID-19. The chain uses TRBV19 and TRBJ2-7; matching of 6 bases hints at TRBD2 as the D gene. The CDR3 has the sequence CASSSGSEQYF. The DNA is TGTGCCAGTAGTTCCGGGAGCGAGCAGTACTTC.